The TCR beta chain under discussion was sequenced for a study of T cell responses to AZD1222 COVID-19 vaccine. Study in general: Second-dose timings of about 4 or about 12 weeks were pooled.

In the case of this clone: The target antigen is unknown.

The V end lost 4 bases, the J end lost 2 bases, and 6 bases lay between the germline ends. This CDR3 region has 13 residues. Germline CDR1 is LNHDA and CDR2 is SQIVND (reference sequence). General study findings and limits: The study reported that nearly half of spike-specific TCRs target unmutated variant regions.

Profiled with immunoSEQ multiplex PCR; TCRdb holds only in-frame clones, not every one. In the table there are about 150,000 clones, about 89% of which are singletons. The clonotype was recovered from an adult in good health. This material consisted of peripheral blood, taken on day 0 of AZD1222 vaccination. The chain employs TRBV19 and TRBJ1-5; D not resolved. The CDR3 DNA reads as TGTGCCAGTAGTAATTTGGGCAATCAGCCCCAGCATTTT. The encoded protein is CASSNLGNQPQHF.